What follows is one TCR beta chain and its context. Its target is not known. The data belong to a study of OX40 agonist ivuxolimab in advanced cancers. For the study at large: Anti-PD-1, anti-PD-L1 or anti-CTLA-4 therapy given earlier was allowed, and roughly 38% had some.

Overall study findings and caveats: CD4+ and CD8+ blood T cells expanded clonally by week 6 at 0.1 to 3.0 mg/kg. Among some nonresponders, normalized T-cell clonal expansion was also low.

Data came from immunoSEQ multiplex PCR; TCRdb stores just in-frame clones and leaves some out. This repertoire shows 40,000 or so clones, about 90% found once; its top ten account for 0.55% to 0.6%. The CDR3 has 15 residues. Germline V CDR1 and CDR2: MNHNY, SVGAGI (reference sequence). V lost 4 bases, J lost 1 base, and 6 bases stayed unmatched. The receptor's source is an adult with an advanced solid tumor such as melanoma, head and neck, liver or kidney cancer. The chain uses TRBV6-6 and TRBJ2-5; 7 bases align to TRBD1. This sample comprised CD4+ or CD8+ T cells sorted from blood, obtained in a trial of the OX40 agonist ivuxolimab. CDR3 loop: CASSFLRDSQETQYF. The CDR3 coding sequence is TGTGCCAGCAGTTTCCTCCGGGACAGCCAAGAGACCCAGTACTTC.